This paragraph reports one TCR beta chain. Between the trimmed V and J ends, which lost 5 bases and 10 bases, there was a span of 21 bases. Germline CDR1 is SEHNR and CDR2 is FQNEAQ (reference sequence). The CDR3 has 16 amino acids. Produced via immunoSEQ multiplex PCR; TCRdb's table is partial and in-frame only. Counted here are over 100,000 clones, 85% to 90% occurring once; the ten biggest clones make up 1.1%. This entry comes from a study of blood T cell repertoires in COVID-19. Specimen: peripheral blood. This clonotype was obtained from a human donor in a cohort sampled during active COVID-19. The rearrangement links TRBV7-9 to TRBJ1-6, with a possible D match to TRBD1 (6 bases). The CDR3 sequence: CASSLTQGLPESPLHF. CDR3 DNA sequence: TGTGCCAGCAGCCTCACGCAGGGGCTACCAGAATCACCCCTCCACTTT.